This TCR beta chain is from a study of OX40 agonist ivuxolimab in advanced cancers. Overall study context: At doses from 0.01 to 10 mg/kg, patients were given intravenous ivuxolimab every 2 weeks. Prior anti-PD-1, anti-PD-L1 or anti-CTLA-4 therapy did not bar entry, and roughly 40% had some. Partial responses were achieved by three patients, of whom one had hepatocellular carcinoma and two had cutaneous melanoma.

With 4 bases removed from V and 8 bases from J, the gap between germline ends came to 18 bases. From germline, CDR1 is LNHDA and CDR2 SQIVND (reference sequence). The CDR3 contains 15 residues. This table comes from immunoSEQ multiplex PCR, and its TCRdb copy is limited to in-frame clones, with some not included. The table shows 77,000 or so clones, with about 90% occurring only once. Study results and caveats: The mean number of expanded clones was higher in CD8+ T cells than in CD4+.

Remarks on this clone: Its antigen is unknown.

The specimen comprised CD4+ or CD8+ T cells sorted from blood, sampled in a trial of the OX40 agonist ivuxolimab. The J gene is TRBJ1-5, the V gene TRBV19, with D possibly TRBD1 on 5 matching bases. The origin of this receptor is an adult with an advanced solid tumor such as melanoma, head and neck, liver or kidney cancer. In DNA, the CDR3 is TGTGCCAGTAGTAGCCGGACGGTGGAAGGGGAGCCCCAGCATTTT. It codes for CASSSRTVEGEPQHF.